This note documents a single T cell receptor beta chain sequence. It has no known antigen specificity. CDR1 and CDR2 are read off the germline V gene (reference sequence) as LNHDA and SQIVND. Including the terminal cysteine and phenylalanine, the CDR3 comprises 13 residues. No coding sequence is recorded. For every CD8+ T cell subset, a few hundred thousand cells were flow-sorted straight into RLT lysis buffer, and each subset was sorted in triplicate. Naive CD8+ T cells were defined stringently as CD45RO-CCR7+CD27+CD95- to exclude memory contaminants. Using standard density gradient centrifugation, peripheral blood mononuclear cells were isolated from buffy coats. Naive CXCR3-negative and CXCR3-positive CD8+ T cells were flow-sorted on a FACSAria III. An RNeasy Mini Kit was used to extract total RNA from the sorted cells. These data come from a study of CXCR3-negative and CXCR3-positive naive CD8 T cells (dated by TCRdb to between 2018 and 2021). With regard to the full study: In total, roughly 140 million TRB reads were obtained, corresponding to roughly 1.5 +/- 0.3 million reads per library. The diversity and physicochemical repertoire analyses included 11 donors pooled from two independent experiments. TRBV-TRBJ cluster analysis included naive subsets from about five donors and memory cells from 3 donors.

Study-wide findings and limitations: Compared with CXCR3-negative naive cells, CXCR3-positive naive cells had TRB CDR3s with higher hydrophobicity (lower Kidera factor 4), lower energy, and higher strength and volume indices. CXCR3 expression partially decreased after cryopreservation, so most assays used freshly isolated PBMCs. Comparably high repertoire diversity was found in both naive subsets, whereas much lower repertoire diversity was found in memory CD8+ T cells. TRBV-TRBJ usage was similar between naive CXCR3-negative and CXCR3-positive cells from the same donor, while memory cells showed distinct patterns. Surface CD5, linked to self-reactivity in mice, was comparable between naive subsets; TCR interaction strength was therefore also inferred from TRB CDR3 physicochemical properties.

For sequencing, a NextSeq 550 was employed. The Human TCR Profiling Kit (MiLaboratory) was used to make UMI-labeled 5' RACE TRB cDNA libraries. The full amount of extracted RNA was used for cDNA synthesis, and the full amount of resulting cDNA was used for PCR amplification. The libraries were made side by side, with each library going through the same number of PCR cycles. Per the authors' processing: MIGEC and MiXCR extracted about 50,000 +/- 10,000 unique UMI-labeled TRB cDNA molecules per library, requiring at least two reads per UMI. An average of roughly 40,000 +/- 10,000 functional in-frame TRB CDR3 nucleotide clonotypes without stop codons was found per library. After each sample was downsampled to 5000 UMI-labeled TRB molecules, VDJtools was used to calculate diversity metrics such as normalized Shannon-Wiener and Chao1. VDJtools was used to calculate clonotype-size-weighted physicochemical properties of the central five CDR3 residues, namely interaction energy, strength, volume and Kidera factor 4. TCRdb reprocessed the sequencing reads and holds a single record per CDR3 protein sequence, with no DNA. TCRdb's processing, not the authors', yielded these V and J calls. This sample's table has entries for over 100,000 distinct CDR3 sequences. The ten largest clones capture around 0.27% of the sample.

The chain is assembled from TRBV19 and TRBJ2-7; TCRdb lists TRBD1, though no DNA is available to test this call. The sequence was collected from a human donor in good health. Some clones in this sample may be carry-over from other donors' samples. Sequences were obtained from naive CXCR3- CD8+ T cells from blood. The cell subset or site label on this specimen signifies: CD45RO-CCR7+CD27+CD95- naive CD8+ T cells lacking CXCR3 (TNR3-). For the CDR3, the sequence is CASSWGQNYEQYF.